The 30 T cell receptor beta chains below all came from one sample that was sequenced in a study of blood T cell repertoires in COVID-19. The method was immunoSEQ multiplex PCR; TCRdb's version includes in-frame clones alone and lacks a portion of them. There are about 170,000 clones in the sample; 70% to 90% occur only once, and about 8% lies in the top ten. The sequenced material came from peripheral blood. Receptors originate from a middle-aged man who had recovered from COVID-19.

The gene calls are TRBV24-1 and TRBJ2-1; possible D gene TRBD2, 5 bases. Trimming stripped 6 bases from V and 7 bases from J, with 12 bases between. Germline V gene lookup returns CDR1 KGHDR and CDR2 SFDVKD. The CDR3 is 13 residues long. DNA for the CDR3: TGTGCCACCAGTCGCGCCCCGGGAAATGAGCAGTTCTTC. Protein: CATSRAPGNEQFF.

This clone was recorded a few times. The V and J genes are TRBV6-6 and TRBJ1-1; D may be TRBD1 (6 bases). The CDR3 sequence is 14 residues long. Trimming left V 7 bases short and J 4 bases short, with 16 bases between. Germline CDR1 reads MNHNY; CDR2 reads SVGAGI (reference sequence). The CDR3 DNA follows: TGTGCCAGCATGGGAGGGGGTATTAGCACTGAAGCTTTCTTT. It codes for CASMGGGISTEAFF.

This clone showed up just a few times. The J gene is TRBJ2-3, the V gene TRBV27, with 12 bases fitting TRBD2. CDR1 and CDR2 from the germline V gene are MNHEY and SMNVEV (reference sequence). This CDR3 has 15 amino acids. V trimming: 5 bases; J trimming: 5 bases; junction bases outside the gene matches: 5. CDR3 sequence (DNA): TGTGCCAGCAGTGCTAGCGGGGGGGGAGTAGATACGCAGTATTTT. Residues: CASSASGGGVDTQYF.

This clone has a single count. V usage is TRBV12-3 or TRBV12-4 and J usage is TRBJ2-1; D is uncertain. V was trimmed by 0 bases and J by 6 bases, leaving 6 bases between them. The CDR3 has 13 residues. The CDR3 loop is CASSLAPLNEQFF. CDR3 bases: TGTGCCAGCAGTTTAGCCCCCCTCAATGAGCAGTTCTTC.

J is TRBJ2-7 and V is TRBV4-2; a possible D gene is TRBD1 (5 bases). CDR3 length: 14 residues. V lost 0 bases, J lost 6 bases, and 12 bases lay in between. Germline CDR1 reads LGHNA; CDR2 reads YNFKEQ. CDR3 bases: TGTGCCAGCAGCCAAGATAGACAGTTTCGCGAGCAGTACTTC. This sequence encodes CASSQDRQFREQYF.

This rearrangement joins TRBV19 to TRBJ1-4, with D possibly TRBD1 on 5 matching bases. V lost 0 bases and J 2 bases, leaving 13 bases between the germline ends. Per the germline V gene, CDR1 is LNHDA and CDR2 is SQIVND (reference sequence). The CDR3 length is 17 residues. For the CDR3, the DNA is TGTGCCAGTAGTATAGAGGTGTTGGGGGGGACTAATGAAAAACTGTTTTTT. Its protein product is CASSIEVLGGTNEKLFF.

The chain carries TRBV28 and TRBJ2-2; 9 bases match TRBD2. CDR3 size: 15 residues. The germline V gene encodes CDR1 MDHEN and CDR2 SYDVKM. V lost 3 bases to trimming and J lost 5 bases; unmatched junction nucleotides: 4. CDR3 residues: CASSLASGKTGELFF. The CDR3 DNA sequence: TGTGCCAGCAGTTTGGCTAGCGGGAAGACCGGGGAGCTGTTTTTT.

This clone was recorded many times. The CDR3 bases are TGTGCCAGCGGCAAGTGGATAGCGGGAACCCAGTACTTC. The encoded protein is CASGKWIAGTQYF. The chain links TRBV3-1 (or the pseudogene TRBV3-2) to TRBJ2-5, with 8 nucleotides matching TRBD2. CDR3 length equals 13 residues. Germline CDR1 reads LGHDT; CDR2 reads YNNKEL (reference sequence). V shed 8 bases, J shed 8 bases, and the junction held 10 bases outside the gene matches.

The CDR3 loop is CAIPPDTQYF. The CDR3, as DNA: TGCGCCATTCCTCCAGATACGCAGTATTTT. The chain has TRBV5-1 and TRBJ2-3; D unclear. The CDR3 has 10 residues. Germline V gene lookup returns CDR1 SGHRS and CDR2 YFSETQ. Trimming took off 9 bases at V and 4 bases at J, with 6 bases between the two ends.

The chain carries TRBV6-5 and TRBJ2-5; D is undetermined. CDR1 and CDR2 from the germline V gene are MNHEY and SVGAGI. The length of the CDR3 is 14 residues. V lost 0 bases and J lost 5, with 10 bases in between. CDR3 nucleotides: TGTGCCAGCAGTTACTCGCTCGGGTCGGAGACCCAGTACTTC. It translates to CASSYSLGSETQYF.

The chain employs TRBV6-2 or TRBV6-3 and TRBJ2-7; a weak D match, TRBD2 (6 bases). Germline lookup yields CDR1 MNHEY and CDR2 SVGEGT. This CDR3 contains 15 residues. Trimming pared 6 bases from V and 3 bases from J, leaving 18 bases between. The chain's CDR3 is CASSPITGRFYEQYF. CDR3 bases: TGTGCCAGCAGCCCCATAACGGGGAGGTTCTACGAGCAGTACTTC.

The chain has TRBV24-1 and TRBJ2-7, with D uncertain. The CDR3 is made up of 13 amino acids. Per germline, CDR1 KGHDR and CDR2 SFDVKD. With 5 bases removed from V and 2 bases from J, the gap between germline ends came to 9 bases. The CDR3 DNA follows: TGTGCCACCAGTGGCGTACGTACCTACGAGCAGTACTTC. Its translation: CATSGVRTYEQYF.

The rearrangement joins TRBV7-2 to TRBJ2-7; 7 bases line up with TRBD2. V shed 0 bases, J shed 0 bases, and the junction held 2 bases outside the gene matches. Germline V gene lookup returns CDR1 SGHTA and CDR2 FQGNSA. CDR3 size: 15 residues. In nucleotides, the CDR3 is TGTGCCAGCAGCTTAGCGGGAGGGAGCTCCTACGAGCAGTACTTC. Translating it yields CASSLAGGSSYEQYF.

The genes are TRBV6-5 and TRBJ2-7, with TRBD2 matching 7 bases. Germline trimming cut 8 bases from V and 2 bases from J; bases unmatched to any gene: 6. CDR1 is MNHEY, CDR2 SVGAGI, per germline. CDR3 length: 13 residues. As DNA, the CDR3 is TGTGCCAGCGGGGGGGGAACCCCCTACGAGCAGTACTTC. Its translation: CASGGGTPYEQYF.

The chain combines TRBV18 with TRBJ2-5; TRBD1 is a possible D gene (5 bases). This CDR3 has 16 amino acids. The germline V and J ends were trimmed by 4 bases and 2 bases, with 17 bases remaining between them. Germline CDR1 reads KGHSH; CDR2 reads LQKENI. The CDR3 nucleotides are TGTGCCAGCTCACAGCTACAGGACCCAGGACAAGAGACCCAGTACTTC. Translated, it gives CASSQLQDPGQETQYF.

V and J are TRBV4-3 and TRBJ2-3, with 8 bases identical to TRBD2. Germline CDR1 and CDR2: LGHNA and YSLEER. This CDR3 has 15 amino acids. Trimming at V came to 4 bases and at J to 1 base, leaving 4 bases not matched to a gene. In DNA form, the CDR3 reads TGCGCCAGCAGCCCTCATAGCGGGGGCACAGATACGCAGTATTTT. Translating it yields CASSPHSGGTDTQYF.

The chain combines TRBV7-9 with TRBJ2-3, with TRBD1 as a possible D gene (6 bases). CDR1 and CDR2 (germline): SEHNR, FQNEAQ (reference sequence). CDR3 length: 17 residues. Trimming left V 5 bases short and J 2 bases short, with 20 bases between. CDR3 nucleotides: TGTGCCAGCAGCCCGAGTTCGACAGGCGCCTACACAGATACGCAGTATTTT. Protein product: CASSPSSTGAYTDTQYF.

V is TRBV7-6 and J is TRBJ2-5, with TRBD1 matching over 8 bases. This CDR3 is 13 amino acids long. Germline CDR1 is SGHVS and CDR2 is FNYEAQ. The V and J ends lost 6 bases and 4 bases, in that order; junction bases with no gene match: 4. The CDR3 nucleotides read TGTGCCAGCAGGAAACAGGGGGGAGAGACCCAGTACTTC. Residues: CASRKQGGETQYF. Using reference TRBV7-6 and TRBJ2-5 for the parts outside the CDR3, the full variable domain is GAGVSQSPRYKVTKRGQDVALRCDPISGHVSLYWYRQALGQGPEFLTYFNYEAQQDKSGLPNDRFSAERPEGSISTLTIQRTEQRDSAMYRCASRKQGGETQYFGPGTRLLVL.

The chain combines TRBV7-8 with TRBJ2-7; 7 positions match TRBD2. The length of the CDR3 is 15 residues. V lost 5 bases and J lost 5; bases outside the gene matches: 12. Germline CDR1 is SGHVS and CDR2 is FQNEAQ. The CDR3 region has the DNA TGTGCCAGCAGCCTAGGAAGGCGGGAGCGGGACGAGCAGTACTTC. This encodes CASSLGRRERDEQYF.

This chain uses TRBV30 with TRBJ2-3, with D tentatively TRBD2 (5 bases). The length of the CDR3 is 14 residues. CDR1 is GTSNPN and CDR2 is SVGIG in the germline V gene (reference sequence). The ends were cut back, 2 bases at V and 0 bases at J, with 9 bases in the middle. CDR3 sequence reads: CAWSLWTSTDTQYF. CDR3 DNA sequence: TGTGCCTGGAGTCTCTGGACTAGCACAGATACGCAGTATTTT. Full variable domain (rest looked up from reference TRBV30 and TRBJ2-3): SQTIHQWPATLVQPVGSPLSLECTVEGTSNPNLYWYRQAAGRGLQLLFYSVGIGQISSEVPQNLSASRPQDRQFILSSKKLLLSDSGFYLCAWSLWTSTDTQYFGPGTRLTVL.

The genes are TRBV3-1 (or the pseudogene TRBV3-2) and TRBJ1-1; 9 positions agree with TRBD1. CDR3 length: 14 residues. With V trimmed by 8 bases and J by 5 bases, 9 bases remained unmatched. Germline CDR1 and CDR2: LGHDT and YNNKEL (reference sequence). The CDR3 region has the DNA TGTGCCAGCTACCAACAGGGGGCAAGAACTGAAGCTTTCTTT. Protein product: CASYQQGARTEAFF.

V gene TRBV12-3 or TRBV12-4 combines with J gene TRBJ1-6, with TRBD1 identical over 8 bases. The CDR3 sequence is 12 residues long. After removal of 10 bases from V and 9 bases from J, the junction contained 5 bases not matched to a gene. The CDR3 DNA reads TGTGCCATACAGGGGGGGGGTTCACCCCTCCACTTT. Translated, it gives CAIQGGGSPLHF.

The chain has TRBV5-5 and TRBJ2-5, with 11 bases fitting TRBD1. The CDR3 is 15 amino acids. From germline, CDR1 is SGHKS and CDR2 YYEKEE (reference sequence). V gave up 5 bases and J gave up 4 bases; unmatched junction bases: 7. CDR3 region: CASSPGQGASETQYF. CDR3 coding DNA: TGTGCCAGCAGTCCTGGACAGGGGGCATCAGAGACCCAGTACTTC. Looking up the rest from reference TRBV5-5 and TRBJ2-5 gives the full variable domain: DAGVTQSPTHLIKTRGQQVTLRCSPISGHKSVSWYQQVLGQGPQFIFQYYEKEERGRGNFPDRFSARQFPNYSSELNVNALLLGDSALYLCASSPGQGASETQYFGPGTRLLVL.

The chain has TRBV11-1 and TRBJ1-2; 8 nucleotides agree with TRBD1. Germline V gives CDR1 SGHAT, CDR2 FQDESV (reference sequence). Germline trimming cut 4 bases from V and 8 bases from J; bases unmatched to any gene: 12. The CDR3 has 15 amino acids. The CDR3 sequence: CASSSRGRGVYGYTF. CDR3 coding DNA: TGTGCCAGCAGCTCCAGGGGGCGCGGAGTTTACGGCTACACCTTC.

The chain links TRBV5-8 to TRBJ2-1, with TRBD2 matching over 11 bases. This CDR3 is built from 17 residues. Germline values: CDR1 SGHTS, CDR2 YDEGEE. V shed 3 bases, J shed 5 bases, and the junction held 10 bases outside the gene matches. The CDR3 loop reads CASSSYLLAGADNEQFF. The CDR3 DNA follows: TGTGCCAGCAGCTCCTACTTACTAGCGGGAGCCGACAATGAGCAGTTCTTC.

The chain is built from TRBV5-4 and TRBJ1-6; 8 bases line up with TRBD1. The CDR3 runs 16 residues. V lost 4 bases and J lost 4; bases outside the gene matches: 7. Per germline, CDR1 SGHNT and CDR2 YYREEE (reference sequence). Written as DNA, the CDR3 is TGTGCCAGCAGCCCGGACGGGACAGGATATAATTCACCCCTCCACTTT. Protein product: CASSPDGTGYNSPLHF.

The chain links TRBV6-5 to TRBJ2-1; 7 positions agree with TRBD2. The CDR3 spans 13 residues. Germline V CDR1 and CDR2: MNHEY, SVGAGI. Unmatched junction bases numbered 2, after V lost 4 bases and J lost 5 bases. CDR3 region: CASSWRGNNEQFF. For the CDR3, the DNA is TGTGCCAGCAGTTGGCGGGGGAACAATGAGCAGTTCTTC.

The V gene is TRBV27, the J gene TRBJ2-5; TRBD1 is a possible D gene (8 bases). This CDR3 is 16 amino acids long. From germline, CDR1 is MNHEY and CDR2 SMNVEV (reference sequence). Trimming removed 5 bases from V and 1 base from J, with 17 bases in between. The CDR3 protein is CASSANRGGFQETQYF. CDR3 in DNA: TGTGCCAGCAGTGCCAACAGGGGGGGATTCCAAGAGACCCAGTACTTC.

The chain carries TRBV18 and TRBJ1-3; D is ambiguous. The V and J ends lost 6 bases and 0 bases respectively, with 15 bases between them. Germline CDR1 reads KGHSH; CDR2 reads LQKENI. This CDR3 comprises 16 residues. CDR3 loop: CASSDGLASSGNTIYF. The CDR3 DNA follows: TGTGCCAGCTCCGACGGGTTAGCGAGCTCTGGAAACACCATATATTTT.

The chain is built from TRBV6-5 and TRBJ1-2; perhaps TRBD1 as D (5 bases). The germline gives CDR1 MNHEY, CDR2 SVGAGI. The CDR3 runs to 13 residues. The ends were cut back, 7 bases at V and 4 bases at J, with 13 bases in the middle. CDR3 residues: CASIWGGSYGYTF. Written as DNA, the CDR3 is TGTGCCAGCATCTGGGGGGGAAGCTATGGCTACACCTTC.